A single sample is the source of the 30 T cell receptor beta chains below, sequenced in a study of T-cell reconstitution after alpha-beta-depleted transplantation in children. For TCRbeta, the library was prepared with unique molecular identifiers. Via MiXCR, TCRdb re-called the PCR reads, giving one row per CDR3 protein. The sample consists of about 980,000 distinct CDR3 sequences, roughly 29% of them appearing once. This material consisted of PBMCs, mostly from graft donor cells, taken 360 days after TCRalphabeta/CD19-depleted stem cell transplant. The receptor set was obtained from a boy under two years old who had a stem cell transplant for SCID, so the T cells may come from the graft donor.

In its sample, this clonotype was seen a few times. The chain couples TRBV4-2 to TRBJ2-7, with D tentatively TRBD2 (6 bases). Deletions cut 4 bases from V and 0 bases from J, with 13 bases between. Per the germline V gene, CDR1 is LGHNA and CDR2 is YNFKEQ. The CDR3 covers 15 residues. In DNA form, the CDR3 reads TGTGCCAGCAGCCCCGCGGACGGGAGCTCCTACGAGCAGTACTTC. Amino acids: CASSPADGSSYEQYF.

This clonotype was counted between two and nine times. The V and J genes are TRBV20-1 and TRBJ2-1; TRBD1 might be the D (5 bases). The CDR3 consists of 14 residues. CDR1 and CDR2 (germline): DFQATT, SNEGSKA (reference sequence). Between the trimmed V and J ends, which lost 3 bases and 9 bases, there was a span of 18 bases. Here the CDR3 DNA reads TGCAGTGCTAGGATGGCAGGGAAGGTTAGTGAGCAGTTCTTC. Amino acid sequence: CSARMAGKVSEQFF.

This chain links TRBV4-1 with TRBJ2-7; a weak D match, TRBD1 (5 bases). The CDR3 totals 17 residues. Germline CDR1 reads MGHRA; CDR2 reads YSYEKL. Trimming stripped 2 bases from V and 3 bases from J, with 20 bases between. The CDR3 DNA is TGCGCCAGCAGCCAACTCACTTTAAGGGGCAACATCTACGAGCAGTACTTC. It is translated as CASSQLTLRGNIYEQYF.

There are a few counts of this clonotype. This chain uses TRBV5-1 with TRBJ2-1, with 8 positions matching TRBD1. This CDR3 has 15 residues. CDR1 is SGHRS, CDR2 YFSETQ, per germline. J lost 5 bases, V lost 0 bases, and 4 bases had no gene match. CDR3 sequence (DNA): TGCGCCAGCAGCTTGGACAGGGGGGTCAACAATGAGCAGTTCTTC. Residues: CASSLDRGVNNEQFF.

The chain is built from TRBV15 and TRBJ2-2; unclear D gene. V was clipped by 3 bases and J by 1 base, with 9 bases between them. CDR3 size: 15 residues. From germline, CDR1 is LNHNV and CDR2 YYDKDF (reference sequence). In nucleotides, the CDR3 is TGTGCCACCAGCAGGTCGCCGAAGAACACCGGGGAGCTGTTTTTT. This encodes CATSRSPKNTGELFF.

This clonotype has more than one count but fewer than ten. The chain joins TRBV7-9 to TRBJ2-5; TRBD1 matches 10 bases. The junction had 6 bases not matched to a gene; V was cut back by 5 bases and J by 3 bases. The CDR3 runs to 15 residues. CDR1 is SEHNR, CDR2 FQNEAQ, per germline (reference sequence). The CDR3 region is CASSPRTGGKETQYF. CDR3 DNA sequence: TGTGCCAGCAGCCCGAGGACAGGGGGAAAAGAGACCCAGTACTTC.

This clonotype was counted between two and nine times. This rearrangement joins TRBV28 to TRBJ1-1, with D uncertain. Germline V gene lookup returns CDR1 MDHEN and CDR2 SYDVKM. The CDR3 is 13 amino acids. V was shortened by 7 bases and J by 4 bases, with 13 bases between the two germline ends. This chain's CDR3 is CASTTVLGTEAFF. In nucleotides, the CDR3 is TGTGCCAGCACAACTGTGTTGGGCACTGAAGCTTTCTTT.

This clonotype occurred many times. The V gene is TRBV15, the J gene TRBJ2-3; D ambiguous. Germline loops: CDR1 LNHNV, CDR2 YYDKDF (reference sequence). V was clipped by 0 bases and J by 1 base, with 20 bases between them. CDR3 size: 19 residues. CDR3 loop: CATSRDLARRFPGTDTQYF. DNA for the CDR3: TGTGCCACCAGCAGAGATCTTGCCCGTCGGTTTCCTGGCACAGATACGCAGTATTTT.

The chain carries TRBV12-3 or TRBV12-4 and TRBJ1-4, with D perhaps matching TRBD1 (6 bases). Trimming removed 4 bases at V and 5 bases at J, with 14 bases between. This CDR3 is built from 15 residues. CDR3 sequence: CASSSGQRINEKLFF. CDR3 sequence (DNA): TGTGCCAGCAGTTCGGGACAACGTATCAATGAAAAACTGTTTTTT.

In this sample, this clonotype turned up many times. This sequence joins TRBV12-3 or TRBV12-4 and TRBJ1-6, with D possibly matching TRBD1 (6 bases). The CDR3 extends over 14 amino acids. The V end was cut by 6 bases, the J end by 10 bases, with 16 bases between. CDR3 region: CASRHREFPSPLHF. CDR3 nucleotide sequence: TGTGCCAGCAGACACAGGGAATTTCCGTCACCCCTCCACTTT.

The table lists this clonotype with a count of one. A single base separates this from a much larger clone, so it may be a read error. The chain links TRBV12-3 or TRBV12-4 to TRBJ2-1; tentative D call: TRBD1 (5 bases). This CDR3 spans 13 amino acids. CDR3 residues: CASSFRGHNEQLF. DNA of the CDR3: TGTGCCAGCAGTTTTAGGGGTCACAATGAGCAGTTATTC.

The V and J genes are TRBV24-1 and TRBJ2-7; tentative D call: TRBD1 (6 bases). V was pared by 5 bases and J by 7 bases, with 14 bases between. From germline, CDR1 is KGHDR and CDR2 SFDVKD. The CDR3 is 13 amino acids. The chain's CDR3 is CATSAPGDVEQYF. The CDR3 DNA reads TGTGCCACCAGTGCCCCAGGGGACGTGGAGCAGTACTTC.

This clonotype was picked up many times. The rearrangement links TRBV12-3 or TRBV12-4 to TRBJ1-1, with 8 bases identical to TRBD1. The trim removed 6 bases at V and 3 bases at J, leaving 3 bases unmatched. CDR3 length equals 13 residues. In nucleotides, the CDR3 is TGTGCCAGCAGCTTGACAGGGGACACTGAAGCTTTCTTT. It specifies CASSLTGDTEAFF.

CDR3 amino acids: CASSIYRGLGTEAFF. CDR3 in DNA: TGTGCCAGCAGTATCTACAGGGGGCTAGGGACTGAAGCTTTCTTT. The V and J genes are TRBV7-9 and TRBJ1-1, with 9 bases fitting TRBD1. The trim removed 6 bases at V and 5 bases at J, leaving 10 bases unmatched. CDR3 length: 15 amino acids. Germline CDR1 and CDR2: SEHNR and FQNEAQ (reference sequence).

This clonotype was picked up a small number of times. V usage is TRBV7-8 and J usage is TRBJ2-5, with TRBD1 identical over 7 bases. With V trimmed by 4 bases and J by 5 bases, 10 bases remained unmatched. This CDR3 has 15 residues. The germline CDR1 and CDR2 sequences are SGHVS and FQNEAQ. The CDR3: CASSSIQGQEETQYF. CDR3 coding DNA: TGTGCCAGCAGCTCCATACAGGGGCAGGAGGAGACCCAGTACTTC.

In its sample, this clonotype was seen a few times. This chain uses TRBV7-9 with TRBJ2-6, with D possibly called TRBD1 or TRBD2 (5 bases each). Germline-derived CDR1 and CDR2 are SEHNR and FQNEAQ (reference sequence). The V end lost 6 bases, the J end lost 0 bases, and 12 bases lay between the germline ends. CDR3 length equals 16 residues. CDR3 DNA sequence: TGTGCCAGCAGGGGACGGAATTTCTCTGGGGCCAACGTCCTGACTTTC. It codes for CASRGRNFSGANVLTF.

This clonotype has a handful of counts. The rearrangement joins TRBV6-1 to TRBJ2-7, with D hard to call. This CDR3 has 13 amino acids. The V and J ends lost 6 bases and 2 bases respectively, with 11 bases between them. Germline values: CDR1 MNHNS, CDR2 SASEGT. The CDR3 region is CASRPRKTYEQYF. In nucleotides, the CDR3 is TGTGCCAGCAGACCACGGAAGACCTACGAGCAGTACTTC.

This clonotype was recorded a few times. The rearrangement links TRBV15 to TRBJ2-7, with D perhaps matching TRBD2 (7 bases). Trimming removed 1 base from V and 4 bases from J, with 17 bases in between. Germline CDR1 and CDR2: LNHNV and YYDKDF (reference sequence). The CDR3 has 16 amino acids. The DNA for the CDR3 is TGTGCCACCAGCAGAGGTGGGGGGGGCAACCTTTACGAGCAGTACTTC. Protein: CATSRGGGGNLYEQYF.

CDR3 sequence (DNA): TGCAGTGCTAGAGGTAGCCGCGGGTCAGATACGCAGTATTTT. Its protein product is CSARGSRGSDTQYF. This chain links TRBV20-1 with TRBJ2-3, with a possible D match to TRBD2 (5 bases). Trimming stripped 1 base from V and 4 bases from J, with 12 bases between. Germline lookup yields CDR1 DFQATT and CDR2 SNEGSKA (reference sequence). This CDR3 is 14 amino acids long.

This clonotype was seen only a few times. The chain uses TRBV9 and TRBJ2-1, with D unresolved. Germline loops: CDR1 SGDLS, CDR2 YYNGEE. V gave up 1 base and J gave up 2 bases, with 10 bases separating them. This CDR3 is 15 amino acids long. The CDR3 nucleotides read TGTGCCAGCAGCGTAAAAGACTCCCCCTACAATGAGCAGTTCTTC. Its translation is CASSVKDSPYNEQFF.

This clonotype was recorded a few times. The chain combines TRBV24-1 with TRBJ2-3; 9 bases map to TRBD2. The germline CDR1 and CDR2 sequences are KGHDR and SFDVKD. This CDR3 is built from 13 residues. V was pared by 9 bases and J by 3 bases, with 3 bases of the junction left unmatched. In DNA, the CDR3 is TGTGCCACCGGGCTAGCGGGGACAGATACGCAGTATTTT. Protein: CATGLAGTDTQYF.

A few counts support this clonotype. V usage is TRBV12-3 or TRBV12-4 and J usage is TRBJ2-7; D possibly uses TRBD1 or TRBD2 (6 bases each). V lost 7 bases and J lost 4, with 17 bases in between. This CDR3 comprises 14 residues. This CDR3 reads CASTLSGGRYEQYF. In DNA form, the CDR3 reads TGTGCCAGCACCCTGAGTGGGGGGCGGTACGAGCAGTACTTC.

This clonotype was seen only a few times. The chain carries TRBV5-5 and TRBJ2-3; D is ambiguous. Germline CDR1 SGHKS, CDR2 YYEKEE (reference sequence). The CDR3 is 11 residues long. The V gene lost 5 bases and the J gene lost 4 bases, with 5 bases spanning the gap. CDR3 amino acids: CASRWSDTQYF. CDR3 DNA sequence: TGTGCCAGCAGGTGGTCAGATACGCAGTATTTT. Full variable domain (rest looked up from reference TRBV5-5 and TRBJ2-3): DAGVTQSPTHLIKTRGQQVTLRCSPISGHKSVSWYQQVLGQGPQFIFQYYEKEERGRGNFPDRFSARQFPNYSSELNVNALLLGDSALYLCASRWSDTQYFGPGTRLTVL.

This clonotype was detected only a few times. The chain has TRBV4-1 and TRBJ1-1; D gene uncertain. The V end lost 6 bases, the J end lost 2 bases, and 13 bases lay between the germline ends. Germline lookup yields CDR1 MGHRA and CDR2 YSYEKL. The CDR3 runs to 14 residues. The CDR3 reads CASSTKVANTEAFF. The CDR3 region has the DNA TGCGCCAGCAGTACGAAGGTGGCAAACACTGAAGCTTTCTTT.

In its sample, this clonotype was seen a few times. The rearrangement joins TRBV12-3 or TRBV12-4 to TRBJ2-7, with D maybe TRBD1 (6 bases). The CDR3 sequence is 15 residues long. The V gene lost 3 bases and the J gene lost 1 base, with 13 bases spanning the gap. Here the CDR3 reads CASSFRQARSYEQYF. The DNA for the CDR3 is TGTGCCAGCAGTTTTAGACAGGCCAGGTCCTACGAGCAGTACTTC.

This clonotype has just a few counts. The chain links TRBV4-3 to TRBJ1-1; D is possibly TRBD1 (6 bases). Trimming removed 3 bases at V and 5 bases at J, with 10 bases between. Germline-derived CDR1 and CDR2 are LGHNA and YSLEER. The CDR3 length is 13 residues. CDR3 sequence reads: CASSHQGSTEAFF. In DNA, the CDR3 is TGCGCCAGCAGCCATCAGGGGAGTACTGAAGCTTTCTTT.

The chain joins TRBV2 to TRBJ2-7, with 9 bases matching TRBD1. Germline lookup yields CDR1 SNHLY and CDR2 FYNNEI. The ends lost 7 bases at V and 2 bases at J; junction bases unmatched: 6. There are 14 residues in the CDR3. This CDR3 is CASNDRGSTYEQYF. The CDR3 bases are TGTGCCAGCAATGACAGGGGGTCTACCTACGAGCAGTACTTC.

This sequence joins TRBV20-1 and TRBJ1-1; a weak D match, TRBD1 (5 bases). This CDR3 has 13 amino acids. Trimming pared 3 bases from V and 2 bases from J, leaving 10 bases between. Germline lookup yields CDR1 DFQATT and CDR2 SNEGSKA (reference sequence). CDR3 DNA sequence: TGCAGTGCTAGGATGGACATTAACACTGAAGCTTTCTTT. It codes for CSARMDINTEAFF.

The CDR3 region is CASSNQQITYEQYF. CDR3 nucleotide sequence: TGTGCCAGCAGCAACCAACAGATAACCTACGAGCAGTACTTC. The chain is built from TRBV7-2 and TRBJ2-7; D is unresolved. Deletions cut 5 bases from V and 2 bases from J, with 13 bases between. CDR1 SGHTA and CDR2 FQGNSA come from the germline V gene. The CDR3 length is 14 residues.

This chain uses TRBV7-3 with TRBJ2-5; no definite D call. V was cut by 0 bases and J by 5 bases, with 7 bases left in between. The germline V gene encodes CDR1 SGHTA and CDR2 FQGTGA. The CDR3 contains 13 residues. DNA of the CDR3: TGTGCCAGCAGCTTAACCCAACCCGAGACCCAGTACTTC. Its translation is CASSLTQPETQYF.